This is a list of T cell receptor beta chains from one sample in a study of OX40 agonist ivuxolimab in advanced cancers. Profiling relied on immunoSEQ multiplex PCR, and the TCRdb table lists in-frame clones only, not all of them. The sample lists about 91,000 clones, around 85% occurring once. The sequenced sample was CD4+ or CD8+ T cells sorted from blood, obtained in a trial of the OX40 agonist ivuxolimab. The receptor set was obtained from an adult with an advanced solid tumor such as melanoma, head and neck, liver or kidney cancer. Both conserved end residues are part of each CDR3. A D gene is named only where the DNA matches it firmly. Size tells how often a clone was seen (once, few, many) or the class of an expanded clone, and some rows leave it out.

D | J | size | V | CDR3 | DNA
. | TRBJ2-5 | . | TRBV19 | CASSMGRQETQYF | TGTGCCAGTAGTATGGGCAGACAAGAGACCCAGTACTTC
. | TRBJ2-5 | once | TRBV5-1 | CASSPGARGETQYF | TGCGCCAGCAGCCCGGGGGCAAGGGGAGAGACCCAGTACTTC
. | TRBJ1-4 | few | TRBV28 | CASSLGQPGEKLFF | TGTGCCAGCAGTTTAGGGCAGCCGGGTGAAAAACTGTTTTTT
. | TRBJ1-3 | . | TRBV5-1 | CASSLAPGMSSGNTIYF | TGCGCCAGCAGCTTGGCCCCGGGGATGAGCTCTGGAAACACCATATATTTT
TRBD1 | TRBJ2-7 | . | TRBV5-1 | CASSSGQKSYEQYF | TGCGCCAGCAGCTCGGGACAGAAGTCCTACGAGCAGTACTTC
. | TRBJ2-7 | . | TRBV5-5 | CASSLVLNSYEQYF | TGTGCCAGCAGCTTGGTGCTCAACTCCTACGAGCAGTACTTC
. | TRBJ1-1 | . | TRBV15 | CATSRGANTEAFF | TGTGCCACCAGCAGGGGAGCGAACACTGAAGCTTTCTTT
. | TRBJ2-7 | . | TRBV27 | CASSLYGSYFYEQYF | TGTGCCAGCAGTTTATACGGCAGTTACTTCTACGAGCAGTACTTC
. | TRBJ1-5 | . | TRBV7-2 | CASSPYRLNQPQHF | TGTGCCAGCAGCCCTTACAGGCTAAATCAGCCCCAGCATTTT
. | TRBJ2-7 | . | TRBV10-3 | CALSASLVMNEQYF | TGTGCCCTATCCGCGAGTCTAGTCATGAACGAGCAGTACTTC
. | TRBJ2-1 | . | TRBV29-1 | CSVARVAYNEQFF | TGCAGCGTTGCCAGGGTCGCCTACAATGAGCAGTTCTTC
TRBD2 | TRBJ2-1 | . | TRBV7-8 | CASSSHGAGAFYNEQFF | TGTGCCAGCAGCTCGCACGGGGCGGGAGCATTCTACAATGAGCAGTTCTTC
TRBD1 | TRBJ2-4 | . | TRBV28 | CAIQTGAKNIQYF | TGTGCCATTCAGACAGGGGCCAAAAACATTCAGTACTTC
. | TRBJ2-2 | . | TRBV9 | CASSVRGANTGELFF | TGTGCCAGCAGCGTACGGGGTGCGAACACCGGGGAGCTGTTTTTT
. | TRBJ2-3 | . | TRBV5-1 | CASSRNLFGGWDTQYF | TGCGCCAGCAGTCGTAATTTGTTCGGGGGATGGGATACGCAGTATTTT
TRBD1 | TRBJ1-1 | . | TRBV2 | CATRQGRMNTEAFF | TGTGCCACCCGACAGGGTAGGATGAACACTGAAGCTTTCTTT
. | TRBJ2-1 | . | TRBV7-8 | CASSRGPALNEQFF | TGTGCCAGCAGCCGCGGACCAGCCCTTAATGAGCAGTTCTTC
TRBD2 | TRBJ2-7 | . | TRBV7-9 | CASSTTSGRLREQYF | TGTGCCAGCAGCACGACTAGCGGGAGGCTTCGCGAGCAGTACTTC
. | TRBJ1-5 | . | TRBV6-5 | CASSYWAGSNQPQHF | TGTGCCAGCAGTTACTGGGCAGGGAGCAATCAGCCCCAGCATTTT
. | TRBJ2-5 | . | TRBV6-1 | CASTGQRETQYF | TGTGCCAGCACCGGCCAGAGAGAGACCCAGTACTTC
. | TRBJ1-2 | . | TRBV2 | CASRLLTGNNYGYTF | TGTGCCAGCCGTTTGCTCACAGGGAACAACTATGGCTACACCTTC
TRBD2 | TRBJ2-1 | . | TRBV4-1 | CASSLAGGASYNEQFF | TGCGCCAGCAGCCTCGCGGGAGGGGCGTCCTACAATGAGCAGTTCTTC
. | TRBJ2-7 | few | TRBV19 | CASSIGRSSYEQYF | TGTGCCAGTAGTATAGGTAGAAGCTCCTACGAGCAGTACTTC
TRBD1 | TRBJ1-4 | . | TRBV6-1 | CASTPEQGGKLFF | TGTGCCAGCACTCCAGAGCAGGGGGGGAAACTGTTTTTT
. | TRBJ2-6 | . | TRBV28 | CASSLPGTVGANVLTF | TGTGCCAGCAGTTTACCTGGGACGGTCGGGGCCAACGTCCTGACTTTC
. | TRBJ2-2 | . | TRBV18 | CASSPSDSQTGELFF | TGTGCCAGCTCACCATCGGACTCCCAAACCGGGGAGCTGTTTTTT
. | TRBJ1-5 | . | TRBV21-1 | CASSKPDRISMLPQHF | TGTGCCAGCAGCAAACCTGATCGAATCAGCATGCTACCCCAGCATTTT
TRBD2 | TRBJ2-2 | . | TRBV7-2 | CASSSLGWTSENTGELFF | TGTGCCAGCAGCTCATTAGGCTGGACTAGCGAGAACACCGGGGAGCTGTTTTTT
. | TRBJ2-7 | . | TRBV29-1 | CSVVGGRSSYEQYF | TGCAGCGTTGTCGGGGGCCGCAGCTCCTACGAGCAGTACTTC
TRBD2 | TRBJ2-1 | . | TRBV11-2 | CASSRLAGGNEQFF | TGTGCCAGCAGTCGACTAGCGGGAGGCAATGAGCAGTTCTTC
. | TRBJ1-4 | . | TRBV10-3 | CAISDSRTNEKLFF | TGTGCCATCAGTGATAGCAGAACTAATGAAAAACTGTTTTTT
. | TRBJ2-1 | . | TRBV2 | CASRPEQGKLFF | TGTGCCAGCAGGCCTGAACAGGGAAAACTGTTCTTC
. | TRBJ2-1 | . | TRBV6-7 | CARRSAGHNWQFF | TGTGCCAGGAGGTCGGCGGGGCACAATTGGCAGTTCTTC
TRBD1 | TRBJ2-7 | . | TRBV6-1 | CASSRDRASEEQYF | TGTGCCAGCAGTCGGGACAGGGCATCAGAGGAGCAGTACTTC
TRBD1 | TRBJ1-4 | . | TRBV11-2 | CASTLGTVVGLGEKLFF | TGTGCCAGCACCCTAGGGACAGTAGTCGGTCTAGGGGAAAAACTGTTTTTT
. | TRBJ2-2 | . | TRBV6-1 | CASSVQRNTGELFF | TGTGCCAGCAGTGTTCAACGGAACACCGGGGAGCTGTTTTTT
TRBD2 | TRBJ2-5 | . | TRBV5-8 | CASSLGTSGDQETQYF | TGTGCCAGCAGCTTGGGCACTAGCGGGGACCAAGAGACCCAGTACTTC
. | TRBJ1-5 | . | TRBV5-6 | CASSLGGTSGVSNQPQHF | TGTGCCAGCAGCTTGGGGGGAACTTCCGGGGTTAGCAATCAGCCCCAGCATTTT
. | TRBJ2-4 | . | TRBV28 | CASSSSSYIAKNIQYF | TGTGCCAGCAGTTCCAGCTCATACATAGCCAAAAACATTCAGTACTTC